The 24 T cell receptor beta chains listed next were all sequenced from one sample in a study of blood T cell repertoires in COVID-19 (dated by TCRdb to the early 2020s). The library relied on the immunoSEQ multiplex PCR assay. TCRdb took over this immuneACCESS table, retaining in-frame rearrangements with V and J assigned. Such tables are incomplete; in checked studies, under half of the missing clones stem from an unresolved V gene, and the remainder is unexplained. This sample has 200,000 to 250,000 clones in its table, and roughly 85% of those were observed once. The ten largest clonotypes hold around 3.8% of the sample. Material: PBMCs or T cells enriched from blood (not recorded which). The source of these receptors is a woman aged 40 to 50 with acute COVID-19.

The CDR3 DNA reads TGTGCCAGCAGTGAAGATCCTGGCGGAAACACCATATATTTT. This encodes CASSEDPGGNTIYF. The chain has TRBV2 and TRBJ1-3; D gene unclear. The CDR3 is made up of 14 amino acids. Deletions cut 1 base from V and 4 bases from J, with 8 bases between. Germline lookup yields CDR1 SNHLY and CDR2 FYNNEI. Drawing the rest from reference TRBV2 and TRBJ1-3, the complete variable domain is EPEVTQTPSHQVTQMGQEVILRCVPISNHLYFYWYRQILGQKVEFLVSFYNNEISEKSEIFDDQFSVERPDGSNFTLKIRSTKLEDSAMYFCASSEDPGGNTIYFGEGSWLTVV.

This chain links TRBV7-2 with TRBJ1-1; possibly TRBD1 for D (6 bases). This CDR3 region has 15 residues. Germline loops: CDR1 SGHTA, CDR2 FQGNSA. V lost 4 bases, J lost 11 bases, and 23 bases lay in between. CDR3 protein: CASSSGVGGAGRAFF. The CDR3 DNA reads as TGTGCCAGCAGCTCCGGCGTAGGGGGGGCAGGAAGGGCTTTCTTT.

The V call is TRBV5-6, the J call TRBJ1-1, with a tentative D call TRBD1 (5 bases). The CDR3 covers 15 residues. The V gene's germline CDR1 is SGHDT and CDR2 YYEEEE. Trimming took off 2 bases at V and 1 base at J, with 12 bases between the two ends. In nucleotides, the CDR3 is TGTGCCAGCAGCTTAGGCTCAGGGTGGAACACTGAAGCTTTCTTT. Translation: CASSLGSGWNTEAFF.

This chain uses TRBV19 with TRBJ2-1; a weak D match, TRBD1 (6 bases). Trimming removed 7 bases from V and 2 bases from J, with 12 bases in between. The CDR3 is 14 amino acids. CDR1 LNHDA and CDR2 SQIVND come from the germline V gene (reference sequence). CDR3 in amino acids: CASNRDITYNEQFF. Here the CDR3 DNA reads TGTGCCAGTAATAGGGACATTACCTACAATGAGCAGTTCTTC. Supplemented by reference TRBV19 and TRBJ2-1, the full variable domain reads DGGITQSPKYLFRKEGQNVTLSCEQNLNHDAMYWYRQDPGQGLRLIYYSQIVNDFQKGDIAEGYSVSREKKESFPLTVTSAQKNPTAFYLCASNRDITYNEQFFGPGTRLTVL.

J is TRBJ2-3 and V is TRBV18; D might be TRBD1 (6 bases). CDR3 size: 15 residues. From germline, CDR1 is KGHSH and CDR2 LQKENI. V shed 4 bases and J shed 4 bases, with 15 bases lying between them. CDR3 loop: CASSRDNQVSDTQYF. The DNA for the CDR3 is TGTGCCAGCTCACGGGACAATCAGGTTTCAGATACGCAGTATTTT.

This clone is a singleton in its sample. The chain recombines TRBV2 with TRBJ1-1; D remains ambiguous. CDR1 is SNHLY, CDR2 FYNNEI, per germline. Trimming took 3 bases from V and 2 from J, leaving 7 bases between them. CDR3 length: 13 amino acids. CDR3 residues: CASSEEGNTEAFF. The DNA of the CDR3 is TGTGCCAGCAGTGAGGAGGGTAACACTGAAGCTTTCTTT. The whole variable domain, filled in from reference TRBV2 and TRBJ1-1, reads EPEVTQTPSHQVTQMGQEVILRCVPISNHLYFYWYRQILGQKVEFLVSFYNNEISEKSEIFDDQFSVERPDGSNFTLKIRSTKLEDSAMYFCASSEEGNTEAFFGQGTRLTVV.

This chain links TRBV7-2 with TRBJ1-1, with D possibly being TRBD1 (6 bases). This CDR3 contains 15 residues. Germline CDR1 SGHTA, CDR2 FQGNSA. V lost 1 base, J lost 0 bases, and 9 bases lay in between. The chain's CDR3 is CASSLVGHMNTEAFF. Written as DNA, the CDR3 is TGTGCCAGCAGCTTAGTGGGACATATGAACACTGAAGCTTTCTTT.

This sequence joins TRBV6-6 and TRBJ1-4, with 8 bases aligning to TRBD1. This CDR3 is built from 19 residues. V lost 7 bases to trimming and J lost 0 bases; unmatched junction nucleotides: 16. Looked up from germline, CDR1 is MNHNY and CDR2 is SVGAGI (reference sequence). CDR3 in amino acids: CASTYVTGVHIPTNEKLFF. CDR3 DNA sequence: TGTGCCAGCACCTACGTGACAGGGGTCCACATTCCAACTAATGAAAAACTGTTTTTT.

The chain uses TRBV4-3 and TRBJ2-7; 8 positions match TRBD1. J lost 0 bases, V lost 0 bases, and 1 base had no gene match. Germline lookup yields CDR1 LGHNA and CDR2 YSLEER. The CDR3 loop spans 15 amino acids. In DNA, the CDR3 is TGCGCCAGCAGCCAAGACAGGGGGCTCTCCTACGAGCAGTACTTC. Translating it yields CASSQDRGLSYEQYF.

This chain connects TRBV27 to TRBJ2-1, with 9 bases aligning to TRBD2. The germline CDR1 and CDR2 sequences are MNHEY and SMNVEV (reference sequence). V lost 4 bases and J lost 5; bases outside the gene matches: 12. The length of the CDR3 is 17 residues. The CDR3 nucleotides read TGTGCCAGCAGTTCGCAAGTTCTAGCGGGGCCGAACAATGAGCAGTTCTTC. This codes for CASSSQVLAGPNNEQFF.

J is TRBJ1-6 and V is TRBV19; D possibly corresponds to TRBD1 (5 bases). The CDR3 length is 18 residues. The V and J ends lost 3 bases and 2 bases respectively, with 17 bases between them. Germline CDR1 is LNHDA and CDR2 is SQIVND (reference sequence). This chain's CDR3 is CASSMGTGQGTYNSPLHF. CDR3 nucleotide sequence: TGTGCCAGTAGTATGGGAACCGGACAAGGAACCTATAATTCACCCCTCCACTTT.

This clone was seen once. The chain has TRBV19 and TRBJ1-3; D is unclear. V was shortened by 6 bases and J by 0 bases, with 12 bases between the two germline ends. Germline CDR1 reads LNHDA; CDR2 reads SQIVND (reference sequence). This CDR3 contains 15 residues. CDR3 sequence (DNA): TGTGCCAGTAGCTTAGCTGCGAGCTCTGGAAACACCATATATTTT. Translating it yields CASSLAASSGNTIYF.

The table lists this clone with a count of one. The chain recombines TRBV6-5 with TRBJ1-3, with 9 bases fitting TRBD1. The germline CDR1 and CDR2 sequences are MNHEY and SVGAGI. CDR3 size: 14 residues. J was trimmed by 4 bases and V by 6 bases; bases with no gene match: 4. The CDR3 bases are TGTGCCAGCAGCCTCGGGACAGGGGGAAACACCATATATTTT. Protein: CASSLGTGGNTIYF.

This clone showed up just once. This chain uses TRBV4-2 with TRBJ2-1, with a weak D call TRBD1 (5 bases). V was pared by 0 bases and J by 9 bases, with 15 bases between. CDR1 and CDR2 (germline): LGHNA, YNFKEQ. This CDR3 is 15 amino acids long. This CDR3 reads CASSQEARTLGEQFF. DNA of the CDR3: TGTGCCAGCAGCCAAGAGGCCCGGACACTCGGTGAGCAGTTCTTC.

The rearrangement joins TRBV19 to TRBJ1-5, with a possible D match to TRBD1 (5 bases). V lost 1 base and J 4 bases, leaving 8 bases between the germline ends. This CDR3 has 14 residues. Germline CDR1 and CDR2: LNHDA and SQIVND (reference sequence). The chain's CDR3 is CASSIARENQPQHF. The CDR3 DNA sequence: TGTGCCAGTAGTATAGCCAGGGAAAATCAGCCCCAGCATTTT.

The CDR3 protein is CASSPPPGVHQPQHF. As DNA, the CDR3 is TGTGCCAGCTCACCACCACCAGGGGTCCATCAGCCCCAGCATTTT. J is TRBJ1-5 and V is TRBV18, with D tentatively TRBD1 (6 bases). Germline CDR1 reads KGHSH; CDR2 reads LQKENI. V dropped 0 bases and J dropped 5 bases, with 11 bases sitting between them. CDR3 length: 15 residues.

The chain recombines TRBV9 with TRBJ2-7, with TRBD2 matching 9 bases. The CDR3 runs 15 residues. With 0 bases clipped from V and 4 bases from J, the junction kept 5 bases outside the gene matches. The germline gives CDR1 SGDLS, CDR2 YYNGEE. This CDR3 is CASSVGTSVSYEQYF. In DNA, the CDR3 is TGTGCCAGCAGCGTAGGGACTAGCGTATCTTACGAGCAGTACTTC.

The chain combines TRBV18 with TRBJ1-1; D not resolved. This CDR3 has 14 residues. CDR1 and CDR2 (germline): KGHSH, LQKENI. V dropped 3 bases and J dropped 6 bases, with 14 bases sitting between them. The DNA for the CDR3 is TGTGCCAGCTCACCCGGAGGGAAAGGCTCTGAAGCTTTCTTT. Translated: CASSPGGKGSEAFF.

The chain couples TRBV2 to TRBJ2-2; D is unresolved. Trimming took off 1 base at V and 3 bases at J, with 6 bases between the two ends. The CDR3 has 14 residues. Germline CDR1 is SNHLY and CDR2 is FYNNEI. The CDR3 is CASSEGAYTGELFF. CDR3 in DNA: TGTGCCAGCAGTGAAGGGGCCTACACCGGGGAGCTGTTTTTT. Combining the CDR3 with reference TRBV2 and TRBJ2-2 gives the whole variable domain EPEVTQTPSHQVTQMGQEVILRCVPISNHLYFYWYRQILGQKVEFLVSFYNNEISEKSEIFDDQFSVERPDGSNFTLKIRSTKLEDSAMYFCASSEGAYTGELFFGEGSRLTVL.

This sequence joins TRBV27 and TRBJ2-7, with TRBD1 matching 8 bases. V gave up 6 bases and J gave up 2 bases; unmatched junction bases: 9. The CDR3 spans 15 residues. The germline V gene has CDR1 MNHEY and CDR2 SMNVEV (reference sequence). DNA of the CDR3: TGTGCCAGCAGCCCGACAGGGGTGGGTACCTACGAGCAGTACTTC. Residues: CASSPTGVGTYEQYF.

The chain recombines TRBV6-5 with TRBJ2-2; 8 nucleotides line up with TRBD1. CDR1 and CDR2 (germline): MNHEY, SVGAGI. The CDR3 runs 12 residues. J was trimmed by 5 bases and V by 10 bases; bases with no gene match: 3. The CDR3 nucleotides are TGTGCCATACAGGGGGGAACCGGGGAGCTGTTTTTT. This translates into CAIQGGTGELFF.

CDR3 sequence: CASSPRPMGDQPQHF. The CDR3 DNA is TGTGCCAGCAGCCCAAGACCCATGGGCGATCAGCCCCAGCATTTT. V is TRBV7-2 and J is TRBJ1-5; D is ambiguous. Trimming stripped 5 bases from V and 5 bases from J, with 16 bases between. The germline CDR1 and CDR2 sequences are SGHTA and FQGNSA. The length of the CDR3 is 15 residues.

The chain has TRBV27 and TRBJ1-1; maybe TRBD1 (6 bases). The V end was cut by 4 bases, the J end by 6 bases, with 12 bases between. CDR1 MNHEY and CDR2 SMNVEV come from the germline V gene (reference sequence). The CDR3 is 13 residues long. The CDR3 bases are TGTGCCAGCAGTTCGACCAGGGGCGCTGAAGCTTTCTTT. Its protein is CASSSTRGAEAFF.

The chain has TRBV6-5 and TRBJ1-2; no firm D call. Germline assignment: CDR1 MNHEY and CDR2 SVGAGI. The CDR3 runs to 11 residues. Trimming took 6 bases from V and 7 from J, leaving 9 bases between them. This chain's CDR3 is CASSTHGGYTF. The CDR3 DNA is TGTGCCAGCAGCACCCACGGTGGCTACACCTTC.